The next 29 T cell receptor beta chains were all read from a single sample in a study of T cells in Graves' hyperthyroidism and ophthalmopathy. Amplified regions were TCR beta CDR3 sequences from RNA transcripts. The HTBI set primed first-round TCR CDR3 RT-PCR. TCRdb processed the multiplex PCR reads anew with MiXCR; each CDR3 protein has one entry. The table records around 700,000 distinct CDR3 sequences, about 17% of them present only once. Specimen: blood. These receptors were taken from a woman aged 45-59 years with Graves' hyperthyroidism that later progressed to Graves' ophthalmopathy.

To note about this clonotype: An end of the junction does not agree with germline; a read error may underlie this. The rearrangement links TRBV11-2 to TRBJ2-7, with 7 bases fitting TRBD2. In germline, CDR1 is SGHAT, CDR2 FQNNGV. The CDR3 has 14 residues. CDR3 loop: CASNLDPGGYEQYF. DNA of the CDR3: TGTGCCAGCAACTTAGATCCGGGGGGCTACGAGCAGTACTTC. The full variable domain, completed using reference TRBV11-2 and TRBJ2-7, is EAGVAQSPRYKIIEKRQSVAFWCNPISGHATLYWYQQILGQGPKLLIQFQNNGVVDDSQLPKDRFSAERLKGVDSTLKIQPAKLEDSAVYLCASNLDPGGYEQYFGPGTRLTVT.

This CDR3 reads CASSFPDGANYGYTF. The CDR3 DNA reads as TGTGCCAGCAGCTTTCCGGACGGGGCTAACTATGGCTACACCTTC. J is TRBJ1-2 and V is TRBV5-4; no reliable D call. Trimming left V 2 bases short and J 0 bases short, with 11 bases between. From germline, CDR1 is SGHNT and CDR2 YYREEE (reference sequence). This CDR3 is built from 15 residues. Complete variable domain (other parts from reference TRBV5-4 and TRBJ1-2): ETGVTQSPTHLIKTRGQQVTLRCSSQSGHNTVSWYQQALGQGPQFIFQYYREEENGRGNFPPRFSGLQFPNYSSELNVNALELDDSALYLCASSFPDGANYGYTFGSGTRLTVV.

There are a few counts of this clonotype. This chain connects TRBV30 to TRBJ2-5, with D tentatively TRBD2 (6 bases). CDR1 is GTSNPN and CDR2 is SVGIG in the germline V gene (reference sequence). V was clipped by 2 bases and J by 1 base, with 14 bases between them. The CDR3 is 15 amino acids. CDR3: CAWSRHTGSQETQYF. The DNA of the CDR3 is TGTGCCTGGAGTCGGCACACCGGGAGCCAAGAGACCCAGTACTTC.

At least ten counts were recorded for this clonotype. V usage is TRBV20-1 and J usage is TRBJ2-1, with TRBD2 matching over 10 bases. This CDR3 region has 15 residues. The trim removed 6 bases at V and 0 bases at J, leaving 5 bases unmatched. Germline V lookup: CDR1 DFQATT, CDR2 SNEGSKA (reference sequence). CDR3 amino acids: CSANSGGPSYNEQFF. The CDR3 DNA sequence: TGCAGTGCCAATAGCGGGGGGCCCTCCTACAATGAGCAGTTCTTC.

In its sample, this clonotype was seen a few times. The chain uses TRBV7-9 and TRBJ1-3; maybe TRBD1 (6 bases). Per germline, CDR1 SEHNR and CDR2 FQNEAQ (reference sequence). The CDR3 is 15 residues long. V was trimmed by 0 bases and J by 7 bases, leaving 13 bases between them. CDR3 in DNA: TGTGCCAGCAGCTTAGCCACAGGGATCTGGAACACCATATATTTT. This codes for CASSLATGIWNTIYF.

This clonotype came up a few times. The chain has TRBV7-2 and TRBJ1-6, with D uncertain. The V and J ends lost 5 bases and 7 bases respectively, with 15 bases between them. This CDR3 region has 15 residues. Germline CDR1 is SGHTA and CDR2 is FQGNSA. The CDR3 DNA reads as TGTGCCAGCAGCAAGGGCCCCCTGGGAAATTCACCCCTCCACTTT. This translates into CASSKGPLGNSPLHF.

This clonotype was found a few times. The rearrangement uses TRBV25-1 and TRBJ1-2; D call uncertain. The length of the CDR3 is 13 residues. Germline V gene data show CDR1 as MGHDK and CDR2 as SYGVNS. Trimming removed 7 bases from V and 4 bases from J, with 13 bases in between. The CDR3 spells CASTDGRPYGYTF. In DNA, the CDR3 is TGTGCCAGCACCGATGGGCGGCCCTATGGCTACACCTTC.

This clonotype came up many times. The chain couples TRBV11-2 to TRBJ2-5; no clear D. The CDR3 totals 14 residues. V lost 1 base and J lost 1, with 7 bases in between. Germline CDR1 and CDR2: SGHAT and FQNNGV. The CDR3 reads CASSLGPIQETQYF. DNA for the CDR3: TGTGCCAGCAGCTTAGGGCCGATCCAAGAGACCCAGTACTTC. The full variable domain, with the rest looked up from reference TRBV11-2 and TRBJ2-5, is EAGVAQSPRYKIIEKRQSVAFWCNPISGHATLYWYQQILGQGPKLLIQFQNNGVVDDSQLPKDRFSAERLKGVDSTLKIQPAKLEDSAVYLCASSLGPIQETQYFGPGTRLLVL.

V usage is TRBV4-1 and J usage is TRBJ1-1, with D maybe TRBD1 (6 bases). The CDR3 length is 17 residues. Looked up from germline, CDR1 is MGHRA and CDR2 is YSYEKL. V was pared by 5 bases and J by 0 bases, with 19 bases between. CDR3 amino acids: CASSGGEVTTMNTEAFF. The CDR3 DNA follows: TGCGCCAGCAGCGGGGGCGAAGTCACTACTATGAACACTGAAGCTTTCTTT.

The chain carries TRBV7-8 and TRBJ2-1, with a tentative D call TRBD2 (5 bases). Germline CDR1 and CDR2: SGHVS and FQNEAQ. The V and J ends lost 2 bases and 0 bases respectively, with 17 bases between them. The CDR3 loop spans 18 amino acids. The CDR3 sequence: CASSLMRALSSSYNEQFF. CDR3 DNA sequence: TGTGCCAGCAGCTTAATGAGGGCTCTATCAAGCTCCTACAATGAGCAGTTCTTC.

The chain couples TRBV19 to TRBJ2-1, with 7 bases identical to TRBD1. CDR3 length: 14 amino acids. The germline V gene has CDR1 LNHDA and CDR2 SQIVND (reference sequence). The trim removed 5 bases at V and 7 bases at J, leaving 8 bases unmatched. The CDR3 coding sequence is TGTGCCAGTAGTTGGGGGACAGAGACGAATGAGCAGTTCTTC. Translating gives CASSWGTETNEQFF.

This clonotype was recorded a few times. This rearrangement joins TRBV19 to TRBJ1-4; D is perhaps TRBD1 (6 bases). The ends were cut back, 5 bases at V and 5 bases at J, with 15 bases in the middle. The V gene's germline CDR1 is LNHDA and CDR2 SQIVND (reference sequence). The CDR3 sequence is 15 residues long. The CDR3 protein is CASSLGQLRNEKLFF. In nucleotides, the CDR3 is TGTGCCAGTAGTCTTGGACAGCTACGCAATGAAAAACTGTTTTTT.

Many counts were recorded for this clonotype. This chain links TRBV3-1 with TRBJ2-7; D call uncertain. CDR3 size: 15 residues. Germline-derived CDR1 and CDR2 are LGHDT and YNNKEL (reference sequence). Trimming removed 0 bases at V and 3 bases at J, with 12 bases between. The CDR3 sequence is CASSQDQVSYYEQYF. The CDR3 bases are TGTGCCAGCAGCCAAGATCAGGTGTCTTACTACGAGCAGTACTTC.

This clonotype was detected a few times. CDR3 residues: CAIQTLNTGELFF. DNA of the CDR3: TGTGCCATCCAAACATTGAACACCGGGGAGCTGTTTTTT. The chain combines TRBV6-2 or TRBV6-3 with TRBJ2-2; D unclear. V lost 10 bases, J lost 1 base, and 10 bases lay in between. The CDR3 loop spans 13 amino acids. Germline V lookup: CDR1 MNHEY, CDR2 SVGEGT.

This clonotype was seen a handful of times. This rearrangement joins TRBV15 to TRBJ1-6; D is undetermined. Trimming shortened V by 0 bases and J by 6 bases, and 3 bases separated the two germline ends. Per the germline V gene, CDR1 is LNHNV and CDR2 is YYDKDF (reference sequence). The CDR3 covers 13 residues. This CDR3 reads CATSRDLNSPLHF. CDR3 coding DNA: TGTGCCACCAGCAGAGATCTTAATTCACCCCTCCACTTT.

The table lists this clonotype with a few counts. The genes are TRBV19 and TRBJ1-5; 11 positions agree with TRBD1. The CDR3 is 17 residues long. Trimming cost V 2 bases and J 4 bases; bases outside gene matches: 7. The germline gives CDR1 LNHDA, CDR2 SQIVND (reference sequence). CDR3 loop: CASSIFFGTGGNQPQHF. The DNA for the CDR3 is TGTGCCAGTAGTATATTCTTCGGGACAGGGGGTAATCAGCCCCAGCATTTT.

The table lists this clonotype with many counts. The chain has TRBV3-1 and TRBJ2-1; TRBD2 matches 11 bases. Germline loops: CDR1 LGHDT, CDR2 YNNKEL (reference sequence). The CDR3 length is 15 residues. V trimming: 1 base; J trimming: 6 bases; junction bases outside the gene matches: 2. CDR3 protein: CASSQASGGFNEQFF. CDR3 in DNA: TGTGCCAGCAGCCAAGCTAGCGGGGGGTTCAATGAGCAGTTCTTC.

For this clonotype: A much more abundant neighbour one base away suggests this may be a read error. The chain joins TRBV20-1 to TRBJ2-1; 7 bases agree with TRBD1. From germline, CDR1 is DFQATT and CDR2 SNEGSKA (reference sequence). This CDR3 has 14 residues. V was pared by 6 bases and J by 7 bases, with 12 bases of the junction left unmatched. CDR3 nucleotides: TGCAGTGCCCCGGGACAGAGGGTTTGGAATGAGCAGTTCTTC. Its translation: CSAPGQRVWNEQFF.

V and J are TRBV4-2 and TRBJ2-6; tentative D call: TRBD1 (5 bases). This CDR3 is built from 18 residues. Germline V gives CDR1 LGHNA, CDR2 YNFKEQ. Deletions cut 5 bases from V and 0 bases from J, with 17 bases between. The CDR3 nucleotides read TGTGCCAGCAGCGCCGACGGACAAGGCGACTCTGGGGCCAACGTCCTGACTTTC. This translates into CASSADGQGDSGANVLTF.

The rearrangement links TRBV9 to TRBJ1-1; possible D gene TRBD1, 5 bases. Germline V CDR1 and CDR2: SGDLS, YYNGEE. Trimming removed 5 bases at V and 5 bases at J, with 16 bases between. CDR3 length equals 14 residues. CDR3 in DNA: TGTGCCAGCAGTGGGGCCCCGAGGGAAACTGAAGCTTTCTTT. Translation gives CASSGAPRETEAFF.

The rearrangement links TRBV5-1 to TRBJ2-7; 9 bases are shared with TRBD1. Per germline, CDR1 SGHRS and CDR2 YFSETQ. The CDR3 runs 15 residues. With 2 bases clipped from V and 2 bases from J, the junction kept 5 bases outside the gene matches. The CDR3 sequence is CASSFGQGSTYEQYF. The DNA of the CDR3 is TGCGCCAGCAGCTTCGGACAGGGGTCCACCTACGAGCAGTACTTC.

The CDR3 DNA is TGTGCCAGTAGTAGGGTAAACGACAGGGACAGCAATCAGCCCCAGCATTTT. Translated, it gives CASSRVNDRDSNQPQHF. This sequence joins TRBV19 and TRBJ1-5; 7 bases fit TRBD1. This CDR3 spans 17 amino acids. Unmatched junction bases numbered 10, after V lost 4 bases and J lost 1 base. The germline CDR1 and CDR2 sequences are LNHDA and SQIVND (reference sequence).

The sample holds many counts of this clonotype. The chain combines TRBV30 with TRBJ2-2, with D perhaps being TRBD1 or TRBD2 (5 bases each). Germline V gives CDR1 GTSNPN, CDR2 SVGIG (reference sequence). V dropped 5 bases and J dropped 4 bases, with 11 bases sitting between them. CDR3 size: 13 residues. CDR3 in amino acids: CAWDDGGTGELFF. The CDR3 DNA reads TGTGCCTGGGACGATGGGGGCACCGGGGAGCTGTTTTTT.

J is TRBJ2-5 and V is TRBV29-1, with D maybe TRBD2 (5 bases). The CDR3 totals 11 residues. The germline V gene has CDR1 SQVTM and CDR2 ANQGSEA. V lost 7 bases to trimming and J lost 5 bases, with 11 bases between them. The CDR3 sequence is CSAEVLETQYF. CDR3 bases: TGCAGCGCGGAGGTCCTTGAGACCCAGTACTTC. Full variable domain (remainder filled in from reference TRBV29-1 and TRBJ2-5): SAVISQKPSRDICQRGTSLTIQCQVDSQVTMMFWYRQQPGQSLTLIATANQGSEATYESGFVIDKFPISRPNLTFSTLTVSNMSPEDSSIYLCSAEVLETQYFGPGTRLLVL.

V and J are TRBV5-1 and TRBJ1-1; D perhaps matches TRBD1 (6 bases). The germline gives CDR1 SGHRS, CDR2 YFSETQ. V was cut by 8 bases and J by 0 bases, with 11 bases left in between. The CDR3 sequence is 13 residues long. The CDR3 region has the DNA TGCGCCAGTCAGACAGGCATGAACACTGAAGCTTTCTTT. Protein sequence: CASQTGMNTEAFF.

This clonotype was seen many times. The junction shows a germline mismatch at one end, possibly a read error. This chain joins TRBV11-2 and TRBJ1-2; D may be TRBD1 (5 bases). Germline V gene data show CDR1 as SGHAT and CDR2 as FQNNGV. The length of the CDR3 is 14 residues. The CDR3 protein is CANSLNEGSWGYTF. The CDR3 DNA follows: TGTGCCAACAGCTTAAACGAGGGGAGTTGGGGCTACACCTTC.

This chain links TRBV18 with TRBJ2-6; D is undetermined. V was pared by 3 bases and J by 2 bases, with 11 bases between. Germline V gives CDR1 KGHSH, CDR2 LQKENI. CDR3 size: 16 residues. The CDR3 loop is CASSPTAGTGANVLTF. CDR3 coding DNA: TGTGCCAGCTCACCTACGGCTGGGACTGGGGCCAACGTCCTGACTTTC.

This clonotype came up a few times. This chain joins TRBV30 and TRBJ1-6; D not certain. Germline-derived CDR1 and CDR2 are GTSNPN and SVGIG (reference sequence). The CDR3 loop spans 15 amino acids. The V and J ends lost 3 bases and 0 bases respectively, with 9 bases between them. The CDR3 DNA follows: TGTGCCTGGAGACGGGAAAGCTCCTATAATTCACCCCTCCACTTT. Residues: CAWRRESSYNSPLHF.

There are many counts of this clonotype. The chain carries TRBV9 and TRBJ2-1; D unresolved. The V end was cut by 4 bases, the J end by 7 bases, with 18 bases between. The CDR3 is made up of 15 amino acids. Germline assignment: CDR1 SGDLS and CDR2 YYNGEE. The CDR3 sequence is CASSTGPTGRNEQFF. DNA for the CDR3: TGTGCCAGCAGCACCGGACCAACGGGCCGTAATGAGCAGTTCTTC.